These 6 T cell receptor beta chains came from one sample sequenced in a study of response to subunit inactivated influenza vaccine. MiXCR, applied by TCRdb to the RT-PCR reads, yields one record per CDR3 protein. The table includes about 520,000 distinct CDR3 sequences, 25% detected once. Here the sequenced sample was CD4+ T cells sorted from PBMCs, taken 5 days after vaccination. The source of these receptors is a man aged 50 to 60 who received an inactivated influenza vaccine.

This clonotype was counted only a few times. The chain recombines TRBV4-3 with TRBJ1-6; D gene uncertain. The V and J ends lost 4 bases and 6 bases respectively, with 7 bases between them. Germline V gene data show CDR1 as LGHNA and CDR2 as YSLEER. This CDR3 has 13 amino acids. The CDR3 loop reads CASSRSTNSPLHF. In DNA, the CDR3 is TGCGCCAGCAGCCGCTCTACTAATTCACCCCTCCACTTT.

This clonotype has only a few counts. This rearrangement joins TRBV2 to TRBJ2-2; the D gene is possibly TRBD2 (5 bases). The germline gives CDR1 SNHLY, CDR2 FYNNEI. The CDR3 sequence is 15 residues long. Trimming pared 7 bases from V and 0 bases from J, leaving 12 bases between. CDR3 residues: CASNLGLTNTGELFF. In DNA form, the CDR3 reads TGTGCCAGCAACCTTGGACTGACGAACACCGGGGAGCTGTTTTTT.

This clonotype was seen more than once but under ten times. This chain uses TRBV27 with TRBJ2-7, with 8 bases lining up with TRBD1. CDR3 size: 15 residues. From germline, CDR1 is MNHEY and CDR2 SMNVEV (reference sequence). J lost 4 bases, V lost 0 bases, and 5 bases had no gene match. Written as DNA, the CDR3 is TGTGCCAGCAGTTTATCGAGTCAGGGGGCTTACGAGCAGTACTTC. The encoded protein is CASSLSSQGAYEQYF.

This chain uses TRBV6-2 or TRBV6-3 with TRBJ2-2; D possibly uses TRBD1 or TRBD2 (6 bases each). CDR3 length: 15 residues. V gave up 4 bases and J gave up 4 bases, with 13 bases separating them. Per the germline V gene, CDR1 is MNHEY and CDR2 is SVGEGT. The CDR3 spells CASSWGARGTGELFF. The CDR3 nucleotides read TGTGCCAGCAGTTGGGGGGCTAGGGGCACCGGGGAGCTGTTTTTT.

The J gene is TRBJ1-5, the V gene TRBV20-1, with 7 bases matching TRBD1. The CDR3 sequence is 13 residues long. V lost 6 bases, J lost 8 bases, and 10 bases stayed unmatched. Germline-derived CDR1 and CDR2 are DFQATT and SNEGSKA (reference sequence). The CDR3 DNA is TGCAGTGCGCACCGGGACAGAAGGGAGCCCCAGCATTTT. Translating gives CSAHRDRREPQHF.

The rearrangement uses TRBV7-9 and TRBJ2-5; D may be TRBD1 (5 bases). Per the germline V gene, CDR1 is SEHNR and CDR2 is FQNEAQ (reference sequence). V lost 5 bases, J lost 1 base, and 14 bases lay in between. The CDR3 is made up of 15 amino acids. The CDR3 spells CASSPGQAFQETQYF. Written as DNA, the CDR3 is TGTGCCAGCAGCCCAGGACAAGCCTTCCAAGAGACCCAGTACTTC.